The clone carrying this T cell receptor (beta chain) was counted a few times. What it binds is not known. Use of 60 Vbeta and 13 Jbeta primers characterized the PCR. Data came from immunoSEQ multiplex PCR; TCRdb stores just in-frame clones and leaves some out. Of around 190,000 clones listed, over 75% are singletons. The germline CDR1 and CDR2 sequences are SGHRS and YFSETQ. After removal of 1 base from V and 5 bases from J, the junction contained 6 bases not matched to a gene. The CDR3 extends over 16 amino acids. The data originate from a study of cytomegalovirus exposure and HLA in healthy donors. Findings of the study overall: A previous analysis found most TCR beta V segments productive roughly 87% or roughly 30% of the time. Sequencing likely produced, as an artifact, a cluster of highly shared sequence variants.

Material for sequencing was PBMCs. This sequence originates from a woman aged 45-65 years in good health and CMV-seronegative. The V call is TRBV5-1, the J call TRBJ2-1, with 10 nucleotides matching TRBD2. This chain's CDR3 is CASSLYTSGGDNEQFF. The CDR3 bases are TGCGCCAGCAGCTTGTATACGAGCGGGGGGGACAATGAGCAGTTCTTC.